The source of this T cell receptor beta chain is a study of identical twins. TCRdb re-called the 5' RACE reads through MiXCR, storing one row per CDR3 protein. The profile shows roughly 630,000 distinct CDR3 sequences, under 8.5% of them singletons. Germline V lookup: CDR1 MGHDK, CDR2 SYGVNS. The CDR3 has 15 amino acids. Trimming cost V 2 bases and J 7 bases, with 18 bases left between them. The same sample was also studied in work on yellow fever vaccine responses in identical twins.

V gene TRBV25-1 combines with J gene TRBJ2-7; the D is unclear. The source of this sequence is a woman aged 18-29 years in good health. Material for sequencing was PBMCs. CDR3: CASSEMAKAPREQYF. The CDR3, as DNA: TGTGCCAGCAGTGAAATGGCTAAAGCCCCTAGGGAGCAGTACTTC.